One sample yielded the 8 T cell receptor beta chains listed below, sequenced in a study of T cells after yellow fever vaccination. One entry per CDR3 protein results from TCRdb running MiXCR on the 5' RACE reads. There are about 200,000 distinct CDR3 sequences in the sample; roughly 3.3% occur only once, and about 3% lies in the top ten. The source was CD4+ T cells sorted from PBMCs, collected 10 days after the yellow fever booster vaccination. The receptors were sampled from a man between 18 and 29 years old who received the YFV17D yellow fever vaccine.

This clonotype came up many times. The V call is TRBV5-1, the J call TRBJ2-3; the D is unclear. The CDR3 consists of 13 residues. CDR1 is SGHRS, CDR2 YFSETQ, per germline. V lost 0 bases, J lost 9 bases, and 11 bases lay in between. DNA for the CDR3: TGCGCCAGCAGCTTGGGGGCCCTCTTGACGCAGTATTTT. This gives the protein CASSLGALLTQYF.

This clonotype was recorded a few times. CDR3: CASSYSPGASYEQYF. The CDR3 DNA reads as TGTGCCAGCAGTTACTCGCCGGGGGCCAGCTACGAGCAGTACTTC. The V call is TRBV6-5, the J call TRBJ2-7, with D perhaps given as TRBD1 or TRBD2 (6 bases each). CDR3 length equals 15 residues. CDR1 is MNHEY, CDR2 SVGAGI, per germline. The ends were cut back, 0 bases at V and 3 bases at J, with 12 bases in the middle.

This clonotype appeared many times. The V call is TRBV18, the J call TRBJ1-3; 7 bases map to TRBD1. Trimming took 4 bases from V and 0 from J; bases not matched to a gene: 9. CDR1 is KGHSH and CDR2 is LQKENI in the germline V gene. The CDR3 is 17 residues long. The CDR3: CASSLHDGQASGNTIYF. In DNA form, the CDR3 reads TGTGCCAGCTCACTGCACGACGGACAGGCCTCTGGAAACACCATATATTTT.

In its sample, this clonotype was seen many times. This chain joins TRBV7-2 and TRBJ2-3; D is undetermined. Germline values: CDR1 SGHTA, CDR2 FQGNSA. The ends were cut back, 4 bases at V and 6 bases at J, with 8 bases in the middle. The CDR3 is 12 residues long. CDR3 region: CASSSGWDTQYF. CDR3 sequence (DNA): TGTGCCAGCAGCTCAGGATGGGATACGCAGTATTTT.

This clonotype was recorded at least ten times. The chain combines TRBV9 with TRBJ1-6, with a weak D call TRBD1 (6 bases). Germline CDR1 and CDR2: SGDLS and YYNGEE. This CDR3 contains 15 residues. The V end was cut by 4 bases, the J end by 7 bases, with 15 bases between. CDR3 nucleotides: TGTGCCAGCAGCATGTCCGGGGACACCAATTCACCCCTCCACTTT. Translating gives CASSMSGDTNSPLHF.

This clonotype was counted at least ten times. V and J are TRBV5-1 and TRBJ2-7; 8 nucleotides match TRBD2. CDR1 and CDR2 (germline): SGHRS, YFSETQ. CDR3 length equals 13 residues. With 1 base clipped from V and 6 bases from J, the junction kept 3 bases outside the gene matches. The CDR3 sequence: CASSLNGRGEQYV. DNA of the CDR3: TGCGCCAGCAGCTTGAACGGGAGGGGCGAGCAGTACGTC.

V is TRBV27 and J is TRBJ2-3; D perhaps matches TRBD1 (6 bases). The length of the CDR3 is 14 residues. The germline CDR1 and CDR2 sequences are MNHEY and SMNVEV (reference sequence). The germline V and J ends were trimmed by 4 bases and 3 bases, with 11 bases remaining between them. In DNA form, the CDR3 reads TGTGCCAGCAGTTCGCCGACAGGAACAGATACGCAGTATTTT. Encoded protein: CASSSPTGTDTQYF.

The chain uses TRBV30 and TRBJ1-1; unclear D gene. Germline CDR1 is GTSNPN and CDR2 is SVGIG (reference sequence). CDR3 size: 13 residues. The V end lost 0 bases, the J end lost 11 bases, and 16 bases lay between the germline ends. CDR3 bases: TGTGCCTGGAGTGTACTTCCGCCAAGGTCGGCTTTCTTT. It translates to CAWSVLPPRSAFF.